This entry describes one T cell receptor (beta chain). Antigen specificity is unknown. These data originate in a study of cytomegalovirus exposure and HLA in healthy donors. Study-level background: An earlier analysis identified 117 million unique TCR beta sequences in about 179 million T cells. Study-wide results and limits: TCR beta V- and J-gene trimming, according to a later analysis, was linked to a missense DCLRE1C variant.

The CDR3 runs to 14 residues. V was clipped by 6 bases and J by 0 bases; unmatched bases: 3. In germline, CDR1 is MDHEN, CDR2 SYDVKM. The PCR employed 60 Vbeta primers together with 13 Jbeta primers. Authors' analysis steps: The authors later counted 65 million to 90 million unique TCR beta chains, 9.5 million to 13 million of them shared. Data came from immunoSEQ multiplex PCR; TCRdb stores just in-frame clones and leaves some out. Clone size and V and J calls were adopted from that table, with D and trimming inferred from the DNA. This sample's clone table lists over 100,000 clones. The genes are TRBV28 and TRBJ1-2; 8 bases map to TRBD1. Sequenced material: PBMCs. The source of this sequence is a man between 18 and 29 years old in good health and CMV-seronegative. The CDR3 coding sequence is TGTGCCAGCAGCACAGGGGGGACTAACTATGGCTACACCTTC. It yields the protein CASSTGGTNYGYTF.